This section outlines one T cell receptor (beta chain) sequence together with its context. This record comes from a study of cytomegalovirus exposure and HLA in healthy donors. The PCR made use of 60 Vbeta and 13 Jbeta primers. The method was immunoSEQ multiplex PCR; TCRdb's version includes in-frame clones alone and lacks a portion of them. This sample's table reports over 65,000 clones. This CDR3 is built from 17 residues. Looked up from germline, CDR1 is LNHDA and CDR2 is SQIVND (reference sequence). The V and J ends lost 1 base and 2 bases, in that order; junction bases with no gene match: 8. The material sequenced was PBMCs. The V and J genes are TRBV19 and TRBJ2-4, with 7 bases that match TRBD2. The TCR sequence derives from a woman in her thirties in good health and CMV-seronegative. CDR3 protein: CASSIGGKLATKNIQYF. The CDR3 DNA reads TGTGCCAGTAGTATAGGTGGAAAACTAGCGACCAAAAACATTCAGTACTTC.